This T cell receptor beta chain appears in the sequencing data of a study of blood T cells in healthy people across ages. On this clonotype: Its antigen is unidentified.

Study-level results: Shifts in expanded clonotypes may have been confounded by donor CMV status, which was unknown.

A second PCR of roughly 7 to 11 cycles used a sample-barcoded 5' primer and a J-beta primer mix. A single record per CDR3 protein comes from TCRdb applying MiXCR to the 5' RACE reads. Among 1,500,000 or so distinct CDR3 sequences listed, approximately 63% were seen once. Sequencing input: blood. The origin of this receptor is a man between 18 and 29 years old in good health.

The CDR3 DNA follows: TGTGCCAGCAGCCAAAATTTTGGCGGGAGAGGCCCCATTGAGCAGTACTTC. Translation gives CASSQNFGGRGPIEQYF. The chain joins TRBV3-1 to TRBJ2-5; 7 nucleotides agree with TRBD2. The ends lost 2 bases at V and 11 bases at J; junction bases unmatched: 20. CDR1 LGHDT and CDR2 YNNKEL come from the germline V gene (reference sequence). There are 17 residues in the CDR3.